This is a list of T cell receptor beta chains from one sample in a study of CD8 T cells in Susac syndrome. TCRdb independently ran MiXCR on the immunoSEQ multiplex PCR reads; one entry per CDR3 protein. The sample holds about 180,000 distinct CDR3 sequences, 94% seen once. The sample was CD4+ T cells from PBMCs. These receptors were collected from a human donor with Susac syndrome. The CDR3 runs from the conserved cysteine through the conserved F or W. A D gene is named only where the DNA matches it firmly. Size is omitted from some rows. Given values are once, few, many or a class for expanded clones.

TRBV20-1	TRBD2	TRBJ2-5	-	TGCAGTGCTAGAGATGAATCTAGCGGGGGGCCACAGTACTTC	CSARDESSGGPQYF
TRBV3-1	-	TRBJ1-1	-	TGTGCCAGCAGCCAAGATACGCGGCAGACTGAAGCTTTCTTT	CASSQDTRQTEAFF
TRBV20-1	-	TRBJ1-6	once	TGCAGTGCTAGAGATTCACGGCAGGGTCATTCACCCCTCCACTTT	CSARDSRQGHSPLHF
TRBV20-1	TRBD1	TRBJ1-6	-	TGCAGTGCCAGGGGACAGGGAAGGGGCAATAATTCACCCCTCCACTTT	CSARGQGRGNNSPLHF
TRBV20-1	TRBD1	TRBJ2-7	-	TGCAGTGCTCCCCGACAGGGCATGACCTACGAGCAGTACTTC	CSAPRQGMTYEQYF
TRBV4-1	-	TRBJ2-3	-	TGCGCCAGCAGCCATGACACAGATACGCAGTATTTT	CASSHDTDTQYF
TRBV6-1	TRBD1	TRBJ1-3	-	TGTGCCAGCAGCTCCCCGGCAGGGGGTGTCTCTGGAAACACCATATATTTT	CASSSPAGGVSGNTIYF
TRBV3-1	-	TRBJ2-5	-	TGTGCCAGCAGCCAAGATACGAGGGGAGAGACCCAGTACTTC	CASSQDTRGETQYF
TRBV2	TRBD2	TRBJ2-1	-	TGTGCCAGCAGTGGGACTAGCGGGATAGGCAATGAGCAGTTCTTC	CASSGTSGIGNEQFF
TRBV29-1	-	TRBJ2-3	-	TGCAGCGTAGGAGGGATCCTCACAGATACGCAGTATTTT	CSVGGILTDTQYF
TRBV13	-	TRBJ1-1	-	TGTGCCAGCAGCTTCAGGGGCAGTCTTAACACTGAAGCTTTCTTT	CASSFRGSLNTEAFF
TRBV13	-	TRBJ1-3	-	TGTGCCAGCAGCTCAAGACAGAGCTCTGGAAACACCATATATTTT	CASSSRQSSGNTIYF
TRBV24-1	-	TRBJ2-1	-	TGTGCCACCAGTGACCCCGTTACCTATGAGCAGTTCTTC	CATSDPVTYEQFF
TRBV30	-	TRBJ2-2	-	TGTGCCTGGACCGTTACCGGGGAGCTGTTTTTT	CAWTVTGELFF
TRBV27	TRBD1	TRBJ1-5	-	TGTGCCAGCAGTCCACCAGGGGGGCAGCCCCAGCATTTT	CASSPPGGQPQHF
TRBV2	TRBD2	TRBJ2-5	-	TGTGCCAGCAGTGAGTCTAGCGGCTCCCAAGAGACCCAGTACTTC	CASSESSGSQETQYF
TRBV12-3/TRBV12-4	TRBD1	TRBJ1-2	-	TGTGCCAGCAGTTTAGGGGTGCAGGGGGCTCACGGCTACACCTTC	CASSLGVQGAHGYTF
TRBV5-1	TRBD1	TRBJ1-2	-	TGCGCCAGCAGCCCCGAAGGAGGGGGCACTGGCTACACCTTC	CASSPEGGGTGYTF
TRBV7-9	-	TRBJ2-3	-	TGTGCCAGCAGCTTAGACATATCGAGCACAGATACGCAGTATTTT	CASSLDISSTDTQYF
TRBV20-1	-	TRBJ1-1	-	TGCAGTGCTAGACCCCGAATGACAGGGAACACTGAAGCTTTCTTT	CSARPRMTGNTEAFF
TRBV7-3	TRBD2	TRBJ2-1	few	TGTGCCAGCAGCTCGACTAGCGGGGTCTACAATGAGCAGTTCTTC	CASSSTSGVYNEQFF
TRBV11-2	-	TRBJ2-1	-	TGTGCCAGCAGCCGGCAGGGGTCTCGAAATGAGCAGTTCTTC	CASSRQGSRNEQFF
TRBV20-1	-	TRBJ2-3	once	TGCAGTGCTAGGAGGGCGGGCTCCTCTAGCACAGATACGCAGTATTTT	CSARRAGSSSTDTQYF
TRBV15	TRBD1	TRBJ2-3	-	TGTGCCACCAGCCCTTTCACAGGGGCTCCCTCCACAGATACGCAGTATTTT	CATSPFTGAPSTDTQYF
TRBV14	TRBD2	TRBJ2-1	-	TGTGCCAGCAGCCAAGGACTAGCGGGAACCACCTACAATGAGCAGTTCTTC	CASSQGLAGTTYNEQFF
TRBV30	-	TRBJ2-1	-	TGTGCCTGGATGGGCAGGGATGAGCAGTTCTTC	CAWMGRDEQFF
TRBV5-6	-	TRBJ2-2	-	TGTGCCAGCAGCTTGGAGGACATCGAGAACACCGGGGAGCTGTTTTTT	CASSLEDIENTGELFF
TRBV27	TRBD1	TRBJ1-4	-	TGTGCCAGCTCCGTCCCGGGACAGGGAATCCTGTTTTTT	CASSVPGQGILFF
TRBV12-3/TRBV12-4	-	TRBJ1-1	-	TGTGCCAGCAGCCCGTCCCTGACAACTGAAGCTTTCTTT	CASSPSLTTEAFF
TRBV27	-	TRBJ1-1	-	TGTGCCAGCAGTTTCCTCCGGGACACCCTCACTGAAGCTTTCTTT	CASSFLRDTLTEAFF
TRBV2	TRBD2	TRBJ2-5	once	TGTGCCAGCAGACCGGTAGCGGGGGCCTCTCAAGAGACCCAGTACTTC	CASRPVAGASQETQYF
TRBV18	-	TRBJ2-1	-	TGTGCCAGCTCCCAAGGGAGCTCCTACAATGAGCAGTTCTTC	CASSQGSSYNEQFF
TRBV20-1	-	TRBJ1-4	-	TGCAGTGCTAGAGATAGGGAAAAACTGTTTTTT	CSARDREKLFF
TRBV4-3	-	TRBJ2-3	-	TGCGCCAGCAGCCAAGACGCCCTCGCTCGGGATACGCAGTATTTT	CASSQDALARDTQYF
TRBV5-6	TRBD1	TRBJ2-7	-	TGTGCCAGCAGCTTTGGGACAGACCCCTACGAGCAGTACTTC	CASSFGTDPYEQYF
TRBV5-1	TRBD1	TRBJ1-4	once	TGCGCCAGCAGCCTTGGGGACAGGTCGGGAGAAAAACTGTTTTTT	CASSLGDRSGEKLFF
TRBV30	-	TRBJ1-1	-	TGTGCCTGGAGCGATGGGTCCTACGGCAACCAGATGGCTTTCTTT	CAWSDGSYGNQMAFF
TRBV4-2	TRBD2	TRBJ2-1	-	TGTGCCAGCAGCCAAGAACTAGCGTACTACAATGAGCAGTTCTTC	CASSQELAYYNEQFF
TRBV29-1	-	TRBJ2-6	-	TGCAGCGTTGACGGGGGAGACTCTGGGGCCAACGTCCTGACTTTC	CSVDGGDSGANVLTF